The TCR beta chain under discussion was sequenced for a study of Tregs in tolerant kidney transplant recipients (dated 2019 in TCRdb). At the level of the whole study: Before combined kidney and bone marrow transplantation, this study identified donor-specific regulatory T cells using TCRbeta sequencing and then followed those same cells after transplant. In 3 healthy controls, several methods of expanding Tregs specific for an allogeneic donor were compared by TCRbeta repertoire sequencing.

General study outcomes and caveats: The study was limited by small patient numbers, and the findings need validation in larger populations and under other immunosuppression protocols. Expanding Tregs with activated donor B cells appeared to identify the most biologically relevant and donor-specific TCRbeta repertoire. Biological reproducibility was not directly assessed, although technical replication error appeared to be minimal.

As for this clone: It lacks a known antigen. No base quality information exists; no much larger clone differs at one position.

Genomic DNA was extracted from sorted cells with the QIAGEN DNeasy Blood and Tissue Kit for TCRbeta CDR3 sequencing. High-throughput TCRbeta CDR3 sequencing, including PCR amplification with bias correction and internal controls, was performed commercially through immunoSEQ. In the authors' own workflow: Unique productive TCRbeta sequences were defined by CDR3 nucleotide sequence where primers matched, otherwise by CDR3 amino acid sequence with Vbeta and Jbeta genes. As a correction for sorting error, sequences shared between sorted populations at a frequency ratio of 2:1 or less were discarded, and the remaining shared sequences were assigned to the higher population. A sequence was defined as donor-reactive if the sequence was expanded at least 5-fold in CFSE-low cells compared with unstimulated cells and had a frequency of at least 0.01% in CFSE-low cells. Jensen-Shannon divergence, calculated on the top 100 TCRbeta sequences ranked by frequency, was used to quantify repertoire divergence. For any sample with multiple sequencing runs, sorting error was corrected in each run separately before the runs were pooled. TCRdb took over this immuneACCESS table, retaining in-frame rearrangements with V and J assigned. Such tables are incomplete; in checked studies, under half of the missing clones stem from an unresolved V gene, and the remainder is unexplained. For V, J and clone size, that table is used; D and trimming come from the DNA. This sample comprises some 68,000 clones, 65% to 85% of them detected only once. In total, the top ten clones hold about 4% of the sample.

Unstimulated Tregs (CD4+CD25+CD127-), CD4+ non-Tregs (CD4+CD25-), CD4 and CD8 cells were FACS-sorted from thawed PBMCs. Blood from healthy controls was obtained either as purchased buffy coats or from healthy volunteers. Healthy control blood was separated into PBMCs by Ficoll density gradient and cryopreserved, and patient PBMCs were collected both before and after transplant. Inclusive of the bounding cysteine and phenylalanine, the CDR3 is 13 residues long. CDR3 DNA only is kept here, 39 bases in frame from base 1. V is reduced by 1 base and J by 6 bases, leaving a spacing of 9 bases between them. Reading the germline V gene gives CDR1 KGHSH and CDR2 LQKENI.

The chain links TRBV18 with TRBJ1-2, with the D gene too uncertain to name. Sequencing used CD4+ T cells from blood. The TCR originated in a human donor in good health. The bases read TGTGCCAGCTCACCACACCCCGGGGATGGCTACACCTTC. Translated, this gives CASSPHPGDGYTF.